Each of the 14 T cell receptor beta chains below was sequenced from the same sample in a study of tumor-infiltrating lymphocytes in glioblastoma multiforme. Three nested ARM-PCR rounds with V-beta and C-beta primers built TCRB libraries. TCRdb reanalysed the multiplex PCR reads using MiXCR and keeps one entry per CDR3 protein. The sample yields about 10,000 distinct CDR3 sequences, 60% to 70% seen once. Sequencing was performed on brain tumor tissue. All receptors derive from a male donor with glioblastoma.

On this clonotype itself: One end of the junction is discordant with germline, which a read error may explain. The chain is built from TRBV20-1 and TRBJ2-1, with D unresolved. This CDR3 is 15 amino acids long. CDR1 and CDR2 from the germline V gene are DFQATT and SNEGSKA (reference sequence). The CDR3 coding sequence is TGCAGTGCTAGAGATGCGCGTGGGCCCTACGATGAGCAGTTCTTC. It specifies CSARDARGPYDEQFF.

The J gene is TRBJ2-3, the V gene TRBV28; unclear D gene. CDR1 MDHEN and CDR2 SYDVKM come from the germline V gene. V lost 2 bases to trimming and J lost 5 bases, with 5 bases between them. The CDR3 is 12 residues long. The CDR3 nucleotides are TGTGCCAGCAGTTTAGGGATAGATACGCAGTATTTT. It is translated as CASSLGIDTQYF.

This clonotype was observed at least ten times. Possible read error: a much larger clone is one base away. The chain is built from TRBV30 and TRBJ1-1; 7 bases are a match to TRBD1. Losses at the gene ends were 5 bases for V and 4 bases for J; bases not matched to a gene: 10. CDR1 is GTSNPN, CDR2 SVGIG, per germline (reference sequence). The CDR3 is made up of 14 amino acids. CDR3 coding DNA: TGTGCCTGGTTTCCCGGGGCAGGGGGCACTGAAGCTTTCTTT. Protein: CAWFPGAGGTEAFF.

As regards this clonotype: The CDR3 end shows no conserved phenylalanine or tryptophan, and so a read error is likely. This chain uses TRBV6-5 with TRBJ2-2, with a possible D match to TRBD1 (6 bases). Germline CDR1 MNHEY, CDR2 SVGAGI. This CDR3 comprises 14 residues. V dropped 6 bases and J dropped 5 bases, with 13 bases sitting between them. CDR3 sequence: CASSWDMSTGELFL. Here the CDR3 DNA reads TGTGCCAGCAGCTGGGACATGTCGACCGGGGAGCTGTTTTTG.

Regarding this clonotype: Likely a read error: the CDR3 ends without its conserved phenylalanine or tryptophan. The chain combines TRBV7-9 with TRBJ2-7, with 12 bases lining up with TRBD1. The trim removed 5 bases at V and 4 bases at J, leaving 15 bases unmatched. The CDR3 loop spans 18 amino acids. Germline V gene lookup returns CDR1 SEHNR and CDR2 FQNEAQ (reference sequence). CDR3 region: CASSVFPGQGANSYEQYY. The CDR3 region has the DNA TGTGCCAGCAGCGTATTCCCGGGACAGGGGGCGAACTCTTACGAGCAGTACTAC.

This chain links TRBV6-5 with TRBJ2-2; possibly TRBD2 for D (5 bases). Germline values: CDR1 MNHEY, CDR2 SVGAGI. The CDR3 sequence is 15 residues long. Trimming took 3 bases from V and 2 from J, leaving 10 bases between them. The CDR3 here is CASSYEAENTGELFF. DNA for the CDR3: TGTGCCAGCAGTTATGAAGCGGAAAACACCGGGGAGCTGTTTTTT.

As regards this clonotype: This CDR3 fails to terminate in the conserved phenylalanine or tryptophan, so it likely reflects a read error. The V call is TRBV11-2, the J call TRBJ2-7, with D maybe TRBD2 (6 bases). Germline loops: CDR1 SGHAT, CDR2 FQNNGV. V dropped 5 bases and J dropped 2 bases, with 13 bases sitting between them. The CDR3 consists of 14 residues. CDR3 sequence: CASSPPGEPYEQYY. The CDR3 nucleotides read TGTGCCAGCAGCCCGCCGGGAGAGCCCTACGAGCAGTACTAC.

Of note for this clonotype: One end of the junction does not line up with germline, which may come from a read error. CDR3 region: CASSSANYCYAF. In nucleotides, the CDR3 is TGTGCCAGCAGCTCAGCTAACTATTGCTACGCATTC. The chain links TRBV12-3 or TRBV12-4 to TRBJ1-2; D not certain. This CDR3 is built from 12 residues.

Concerning this clonotype: No conserved phenylalanine or tryptophan is present at the end of the CDR3, so a read error is the likely explanation. The chain uses TRBV11-2 and TRBJ1-3; TRBD1 might be the D (6 bases). The ends were cut back, 1 base at V and 0 bases at J, with 19 bases in the middle. In germline, CDR1 is SGHAT, CDR2 FQNNGV. The CDR3 runs 19 residues. CDR3 sequence: CASSLGQDVTRLSGNTIYL. The CDR3 nucleotides are TGTGCCAGCAGCTTAGGACAGGATGTAACCCGACTCTCTGGAAACACCATATATCTT.

V gene TRBV20-1 combines with J gene TRBJ2-5, with 11 nucleotides matching TRBD2. After removal of 1 base from V and 9 bases from J, the junction contained 16 bases not matched to a gene. The CDR3 is 17 amino acids. Germline V gene lookup returns CDR1 DFQATT and CDR2 SNEGSKA (reference sequence). CDR3 nucleotide sequence: TGCAGTGCTAGAGTTTTCCCCCTCGGACTAGCGGGTGAGTCCCAGTACTTC. It specifies CSARVFPLGLAGESQYF.

About this clonotype itself: Since a much larger clone is just one base distant, this may be a read error. The rearrangement uses TRBV18 and TRBJ2-7; unclear D gene. CDR1 and CDR2 (germline): KGHSH, LQKENI. The CDR3 contains 13 residues. The CDR3 DNA sequence: TGTGCCAGCTCACCTAACCTAAACTACGGGCAGTACTTC. It specifies CASSPNLNYGQYF.

By frequency in the sample, this clonotype is medium-sized. The CDR3 protein is CASSQAVSDTGELFF. DNA of the CDR3: TGCGCCAGCAGCCAAGCGGTGTCAGACACCGGGGAGCTGTTTTTT. The rearrangement joins TRBV4-1 to TRBJ2-2; D ambiguous. Germline CDR1 is MGHRA and CDR2 is YSYEKL. The CDR3 extends over 15 amino acids. V gave up 1 base and J gave up 3 bases, with 9 bases separating them.

The CDR3 region is CASSIDRGSPLTF. CDR3 nucleotides: TGTGCCAGCAGCATCGACAGGGGCTCCCCTCTAACCTTC. This chain uses TRBV11-2 with TRBJ1-2; 8 bases map to TRBD1. CDR1 is SGHAT, CDR2 FQNNGV, per germline. The CDR3 runs 13 residues. V dropped 5 bases and J dropped 14; count of bases not matched to a gene: 13.

CDR3 sequence reads: CASSQDRHRHNTEAFF. The CDR3 region has the DNA TGCGCCAGCAGCCAAGATCGCCACAGGCATAACACTGAAGCTTTCTTT. The chain recombines TRBV4-1 with TRBJ1-1, with TRBD1 as a possible D gene (5 bases). The CDR3 runs to 16 residues. Germline CDR1 MGHRA, CDR2 YSYEKL. Trimming removed 0 bases at V and 2 bases at J, with 13 bases between.